Listed here are 19 T cell receptor beta chains from one sample, sequenced in a study of cytomegalovirus exposure and HLA in healthy donors (dated by TCRdb to about 2017). Receptors were amplified or captured by the immunoSEQ multiplex PCR assay. A mixture of 60 forward primers for TCR Vbeta segments and 13 reverse primers for TCR Jbeta segments was used in the multiplex PCR. This is the immuneACCESS table as TCRdb keeps it, with only in-frame sequences that have V and J called. A part of the clones is gone; compared with another copy, unresolved V genes explain less than half, and the rest is unexplained. For this sample there are around 94,000 clones; about 62% appear just once. The ten most abundant clones make up 3% to 5% of the sample. What was sequenced was PBMCs. The receptors come from a man aged 25-45 years in good health and CMV-seronegative.

V usage is TRBV6-4 and J usage is TRBJ2-1; TRBD2 aligns across 9 bases. The CDR3 is made up of 15 amino acids. The V and J ends lost 0 bases and 12 bases, in that order; junction bases with no gene match: 9. Germline CDR1 MRHNA, CDR2 SNTAGT. CDR3 sequence reads: CASSDSGGGAHGQFF. The CDR3 region has the DNA TGTGCCAGCAGTGACTCCGGCGGGGGGGCCCATGGGCAGTTCTTC.

The rearrangement joins TRBV5-1 to TRBJ2-4, with 8 bases identical to TRBD1. V trimming: 0 bases; J trimming: 6 bases; junction bases outside the gene matches: 8. Germline CDR1 is SGHRS and CDR2 is YFSETQ. This CDR3 spans 16 amino acids. CDR3 loop: CASSLEVGQGINIQYF. The CDR3 bases are TGCGCCAGCAGCTTGGAGGTCGGACAGGGAATAAACATTCAGTACTTC.

This clone was picked up one time. The chain recombines TRBV11-2 with TRBJ1-1, with D perhaps matching TRBD1 (5 bases). This CDR3 spans 14 amino acids. Germline V gene sequence: CDR1 SGHAT, CDR2 FQNNGV. V was clipped by 11 bases and J by 4 bases, with 20 bases between them. DNA for the CDR3: TGTGCCGGCAAACAAACTCGCGGGGCCACTGAAGCTTTCTTT. The encoded protein is CAGKQTRGATEAFF.

This clone came up a few times. The CDR3 loop reads CASHSSVQRFSNTEAFF. CDR3 sequence (DNA): TGTGCCAGCCACAGCTCAGTTCAGCGGTTCTCGAACACTGAAGCTTTCTTT. The chain joins TRBV7-3 to TRBJ1-1; D uncertain. CDR1 and CDR2 from the germline V gene are SGHTA and FQGTGA. V was cut by 8 bases and J by 1 base, with 23 bases left in between. The CDR3 has 17 residues.

The rearrangement joins TRBV7-6 to TRBJ2-5; perhaps TRBD2 as D (6 bases). The J call may be incorrect, as the DNA end agrees better with TRBJ2-7. The CDR3 runs to 13 residues. Germline CDR1 SGHVS, CDR2 FNYEAQ. The CDR3 sequence: CASSPTGSYEQYF. DNA for the CDR3: TGTGCCAGCAGTCCTACCGGGAGCTACGAGCAGTACTTC.

This clone was observed a handful of times. The V gene is TRBV18, the J gene TRBJ2-7, with 14 nucleotides matching TRBD2. V was pared by 3 bases and J by 0 bases, with 4 bases of the junction left unmatched. Per germline, CDR1 KGHSH and CDR2 LQKENI. This CDR3 spans 17 amino acids. The CDR3 DNA reads TGTGCCAGCTCACCGACTAGCGGGGGGGCCGCCTCCTACGAGCAGTACTTC. As protein: CASSPTSGGAASYEQYF.

The chain links TRBV5-5 to TRBJ2-5, with 9 positions matching TRBD1. This CDR3 comprises 16 residues. Trimming took 4 bases from V and 1 from J; bases not matched to a gene: 8. Per the germline V gene, CDR1 is SGHKS and CDR2 is YYEKEE (reference sequence). The CDR3: CASSPWTGASQETQYF. The CDR3 nucleotides read TGTGCCAGCAGCCCTTGGACAGGGGCCTCCCAAGAGACCCAGTACTTC.

This chain joins TRBV10-3 and TRBJ2-7, with TRBD2 matching over 12 bases. The V gene's germline CDR1 is ENHRY and CDR2 SYGVKD. This CDR3 is built from 15 residues. After removal of 4 bases from V and 2 bases from J, the junction contained 3 bases not matched to a gene. Here the CDR3 DNA reads TGTGCCATCAGTGGCCTAGCGGGGGGGCCCTACGAGCAGTACTTC. This encodes CAISGLAGGPYEQYF.

The chain links TRBV6-5 to TRBJ1-2; a possible D gene is TRBD1 (6 bases). The CDR3 totals 16 residues. V was trimmed by 1 base and J by 6 bases, leaving 18 bases between them. Germline values: CDR1 MNHEY, CDR2 SVGAGI. CDR3 in amino acids: CASSYYLGALGDGYTF. DNA of the CDR3: TGTGCCAGCAGTTACTACCTGGGGGCCCTGGGGGATGGCTACACCTTC.

The chain uses TRBV7-3 and TRBJ2-7; weak D call: TRBD1 (5 bases). The V end was cut by 5 bases, the J end by 2 bases, with 10 bases between. This CDR3 region has 13 residues. CDR1 is SGHTA, CDR2 FQGTGA, per germline. The CDR3 loop is CASSLDRAYEQYF. CDR3 nucleotide sequence: TGTGCCAGCAGCCTCGACAGAGCCTACGAGCAGTACTTC.

The chain has TRBV28 and TRBJ2-7, with 7 bases aligning to TRBD2. V lost 7 bases and J lost 2; bases outside the gene matches: 11. Germline V gene sequence: CDR1 MDHEN, CDR2 SYDVKM. The CDR3 is 15 amino acids. The CDR3 region has the DNA TGTGCCAGCACTAGCGGTCTCACAGGTACCTACGAGCAGTACTTC. This translates into CASTSGLTGTYEQYF.

V gene TRBV14 combines with J gene TRBJ2-3; TRBD2 aligns across 8 bases. The germline V gene has CDR1 SGHDN and CDR2 FVKESK. CDR3 length: 16 amino acids. With V trimmed by 2 bases and J by 2 bases, 6 bases remained unmatched. The CDR3 loop reads CASSQRTGRVTDTQYF. CDR3 DNA sequence: TGTGCCAGCAGCCAACGCACCGGGAGGGTCACAGATACGCAGTATTTT.

This clone was seen a single time. The chain links TRBV30 to TRBJ2-5; D might be TRBD1 (7 bases). Looked up from germline, CDR1 is GTSNPN and CDR2 is SVGIG (reference sequence). V lost 2 bases, J lost 3 bases, and 16 bases lay in between. The CDR3 contains 15 residues. Written as DNA, the CDR3 is TGTGCCTGGAGTCAATTGACAGGGAGGAAAGAGACCCAGTACTTC. Its protein is CAWSQLTGRKETQYF.

This clone has just a few counts. The chain links TRBV19 to TRBJ1-1; D unclear. The germline gives CDR1 LNHDA, CDR2 SQIVND (reference sequence). Trimming cost V 5 bases and J 4 bases, with 8 bases left between them. The CDR3 has 12 amino acids. The CDR3 nucleotides read TGTGCCAGTAGTCTAGGGAGCACTGAAGCTTTCTTT. Its protein is CASSLGSTEAFF.

The chain couples TRBV19 to TRBJ2-3; a possible D gene is TRBD1 (6 bases). The CDR3 covers 15 residues. The germline V gene encodes CDR1 LNHDA and CDR2 SQIVND (reference sequence). V was cut by 6 bases and J by 0 bases, with 13 bases left in between. CDR3 in amino acids: CASSVRGGSTDTQYF. Here the CDR3 DNA reads TGTGCCAGTAGCGTAAGAGGGGGAAGCACAGATACGCAGTATTTT.

The rearrangement links TRBV5-1 to TRBJ2-7; 10 nucleotides line up with TRBD2. Germline V lookup: CDR1 SGHRS, CDR2 YFSETQ. V was pared by 2 bases and J by 3 bases, with 5 bases of the junction left unmatched. The CDR3 length is 15 residues. Written as DNA, the CDR3 is TGCGCCAGCAGCTTTCCTAGCGGGGGTCTCTACGAGCAGTACTTC. It is translated as CASSFPSGGLYEQYF.

The chain links TRBV28 to TRBJ1-5; 7 bases map to TRBD1. V gave up 6 bases and J gave up 6 bases; unmatched junction bases: 5. Germline CDR1 and CDR2: MDHEN and SYDVKM. The CDR3 covers 13 residues. This chain's CDR3 is CASRTGTVQPQHF. The CDR3 nucleotides read TGTGCCAGCAGGACAGGGACGGTTCAGCCCCAGCATTTT. Full variable domain (outside the CDR3, taken from reference TRBV28 and TRBJ1-5): DVKVTQSSRYLVKRTGEKVFLECVQDMDHENMFWYRQDPGLGLRLIYFSYDVKMKEKGDIPEGYSVSREKKERFSLILESASTNQTSMYLCASRTGTVQPQHFGDGTRLSIL.

The CDR3 spells CASKPGVLTGELFF. In DNA, the CDR3 is TGCGCCAGCAAGCCGGGGGTCCTCACCGGGGAGCTGTTTTTT. V and J are TRBV5-1 and TRBJ2-2; D perhaps matches TRBD2 (6 bases). Trimming shortened V by 6 bases and J by 4 bases, and 13 bases separated the two germline ends. Germline CDR1 is SGHRS and CDR2 is YFSETQ. The CDR3 extends over 14 amino acids.

This clone was detected ten times or more. The rearrangement joins TRBV10-3 to TRBJ1-6, with unresolved D. Trimming left V 6 bases short and J 6 bases short, with 12 bases between. The CDR3 covers 14 residues. Per the germline V gene, CDR1 is ENHRY and CDR2 is SYGVKD. The CDR3, as DNA: TGTGCCATCAGCGTCGCGGTTAGTAATTCACCCCTCCACTTT. Amino acids: CAISVAVSNSPLHF.